This T cell receptor (beta chain) was sequenced in a study of shared clonotypes between healthy human individuals. Study observations and caveats: At large depth, rarefaction still showed sorted-subset sequencing to be incomplete.

With respect to this clone: Antigen unknown.

The data were produced by immunoSEQ multiplex PCR, yet TCRdb's version contains in-frame clones alone and is incomplete. The sample holds some 1,900,000 clones, approximately 95% seen once. In the naive CD8 group, cells lacked CD45RO and were positively selected for CCR7, so terminally differentiated effector memory CD45RA+ cells were left out. Between the trimmed V and J ends, which lost 0 bases and 7 bases, there was a span of 7 bases. The CDR3 extends over 13 amino acids. CDR1 and CDR2 (germline): SGHAT, FQNNGV. Specimen: naive CD8+ T cells sorted from blood. V gene TRBV11-2 combines with J gene TRBJ2-1, with unresolved D. The TCR sequence derives from a man between 18 and 35 years old in good health. For the CDR3, the DNA is TGTGCCAGCAGCTTAGATATCTTAAATGAGCAGTTCTTC. It is translated as CASSLDILNEQFF.